This entry lists 20 T cell receptor beta chains sequenced from one sample in a study of T cells expressing NK-cell markers. TCRdb reprocessed the 5' RACE reads and stores each CDR3 protein as one record, lacking DNA. The sample is made up of about 160,000 distinct CDR3 sequences, and the top ten hold around a sixth of it. The material sequenced was blood T cells: a sorted CD56 or NKG2C T cell subset, CD4+ or CD8+ T cells, or bulk PBMC T cells (not recorded which). These receptors were taken from a woman between 18 and 69 years old in good health.

The chain recombines TRBV9 with TRBJ2-3; TCRdb's D call of TRBD1 is untestable without DNA. The CDR3 extends over 15 amino acids. Germline CDR1 SGDLS, CDR2 YYNGEE. CDR3 in amino acids: CASSVEGTYTDTQYF.

The chain combines TRBV11-2 with TRBJ1-6; there is no DNA to check the TCRdb D call of TRBD1. From germline, CDR1 is SGHAT and CDR2 FQNNGV. This CDR3 is 16 amino acids long. CDR3 loop: CASSPLGQVRLSPLHF.

V usage is TRBV5-8 and J usage is TRBJ1-1; TCRdb picks TRBD1, but there is no DNA to check that call. In germline, CDR1 is SGHTS, CDR2 YDEGEE. The CDR3 runs to 14 residues. Here the CDR3 reads CASSSQGRSTEAFF.

The chain employs TRBV27 and TRBJ2-2; TCRdb selects TRBD2, and the lack of DNA leaves this call unchecked. Per the germline V gene, CDR1 is MNHEY and CDR2 is SMNVEV (reference sequence). The CDR3 length is 14 residues. The CDR3 loop is CASRKAGDPGELFF.

The V gene is TRBV9, the J gene TRBJ1-2. The CDR3 has 14 residues. Germline lookup yields CDR1 SGDLS and CDR2 YYNGEE. CDR3 sequence: CASSPTSGPYGYTF.

The chain uses TRBV14 and TRBJ2-5; the TRBD2 assignment by TCRdb is unverifiable without DNA. This CDR3 has 14 amino acids. The germline V gene encodes CDR1 SGHDN and CDR2 FVKESK. The CDR3 loop reads CASSQRLASETQYF.

This clonotype is labeled medium-sized based on frequency. The genes are TRBV19 and TRBJ2-2. The CDR3 sequence is 16 residues long. Germline lookup yields CDR1 LNHDA and CDR2 SQIVND (reference sequence). Here the CDR3 reads CASKGEAATNTGELFF.

This chain links TRBV10-3 with TRBJ1-1. The CDR3 spans 14 residues. CDR1 is ENHRY, CDR2 SYGVKD, per germline. CDR3 sequence: CAISDMSRNTEAFF.

The rearrangement uses TRBV28 and TRBJ2-1; the TCRdb D gene call, TRBD2, has no DNA to confirm it. The length of the CDR3 is 15 residues. Per germline, CDR1 MDHEN and CDR2 SYDVKM. The CDR3 sequence: CASRASGGSYNEQFF. Supplemented by reference TRBV28 and TRBJ2-1, the full variable domain reads DVKVTQSSRYLVKRTGEKVFLECVQDMDHENMFWYRQDPGLGLRLIYFSYDVKMKEKGDIPEGYSVSREKKERFSLILESASTNQTSMYLCASRASGGSYNEQFFGPGTRLTVL.

V gene TRBV7-9 combines with J gene TRBJ1-1. This CDR3 spans 13 amino acids. Germline V gene sequence: CDR1 SEHNR, CDR2 FQNEAQ (reference sequence). The CDR3 spells CASSFVGNAEAFF.

The chain employs TRBV20-1 and TRBJ1-5; the D call from TCRdb, TRBD1, cannot be confirmed without DNA. This CDR3 contains 14 residues. Germline-derived CDR1 and CDR2 are DFQATT and SNEGSKA (reference sequence). CDR3 protein: CSAREGGSDQPQHF.

This sequence joins TRBV29-1 and TRBJ2-2; TCRdb gives TRBD1 as the D gene, but with no DNA this cannot be confirmed. The germline CDR1 and CDR2 sequences are SQVTM and ANQGSEA. CDR3 length: 15 residues. CDR3 sequence reads: CSVSRDRGRTGELFF.

The chain carries TRBV7-6 and TRBJ2-2; the TRBD2 assignment by TCRdb is unverifiable without DNA. Per germline, CDR1 SGHVS and CDR2 FNYEAQ. The CDR3 is 17 residues long. CDR3 loop: CASSLSELVARGGELFF. The variable domain in full, completed from reference TRBV7-6 and TRBJ2-2, reads GAGVSQSPRYKVTKRGQDVALRCDPISGHVSLYWYRQALGQGPEFLTYFNYEAQQDKSGLPNDRFSAERPEGSISTLTIQRTEQRDSAMYRCASSLSELVARGGELFFGEGSRLTVL.

The chain joins TRBV3-1 to TRBJ2-2; TCRdb selects TRBD2, and the lack of DNA leaves this call unchecked. The CDR3 is 14 amino acids. Germline CDR1 reads LGHDT; CDR2 reads YNNKEL (reference sequence). CDR3 region: CASSSMGGTGELFF.

The V gene is TRBV24-1, the J gene TRBJ2-1; TCRdb names TRBD2, which stays unverified in the absence of DNA. The CDR3 totals 16 residues. Germline V gene data show CDR1 as KGHDR and CDR2 as SFDVKD. The CDR3 is CATSDKSGGGYNEQFF.

This chain joins TRBV2 and TRBJ1-2; absent DNA, TCRdb's TRBD1 call cannot be checked. From germline, CDR1 is SNHLY and CDR2 FYNNEI. The CDR3 is 15 residues long. The CDR3 region is CASRRQGARNYGYTF.

The chain joins TRBV7-8 to TRBJ2-3. This CDR3 region has 13 residues. Looked up from germline, CDR1 is SGHVS and CDR2 is FQNEAQ. The CDR3 is CASSETWADTQYF.

The chain recombines TRBV6-1 with TRBJ2-2. The CDR3 contains 17 residues. From germline, CDR1 is MNHNS and CDR2 SASEGT. The CDR3 spells CASRDNTRLANTGELFF.

The chain joins TRBV10-2 to TRBJ2-7. Germline V gene data show CDR1 as WSHSY and CDR2 as SAAADI. CDR3 length: 15 amino acids. The CDR3 sequence is CASSSKRLVSYEQYF.

The chain links TRBV10-3 to TRBJ2-3; TCRdb calls TRBD2, which cannot be checked without DNA. This CDR3 has 15 residues. Germline CDR1 ENHRY, CDR2 SYGVKD. This CDR3 reads CAFATSGRLTDTQYF.